These T cell receptor beta chains were read from a single sample in a study of blood T cell repertoires in COVID-19. Libraries were prepared by immunoSEQ multiplex PCR; TCRdb keeps only in-frame clonotypes and omits some of them. The repertoire holds 150,000 to 200,000 clones, with roughly 80% as singletons. The specimen was PBMCs or T cells enriched from blood (not recorded which). The origin of the receptors is a man aged 50 or older who had recovered from COVID-19. CDR3s include the opening cysteine and the closing phenylalanine or tryptophan. A D gene is named only where the DNA matches it firmly. Expanded clones are given a class, and other clones once, few, many or no size at all.

abundance: NA; d_gene: TRBD1; v_gene: TRBV14; j_gene: TRBJ2-7; CDR3aa: CASSEKGQASYEQYF; CDR3nt: TGTGCCAGCAGCGAAAAAGGACAGGCCTCCTACGAGCAGTACTTC
abundance: NA; d_gene: NA; v_gene: TRBV5-6; j_gene: TRBJ2-3; CDR3aa: CASSTTESSTDTQYF; CDR3nt: TGTGCCAGCAGCACGACAGAGTCTAGCACAGATACGCAGTATTTT
abundance: NA; d_gene: NA; v_gene: TRBV7-9; j_gene: TRBJ1-2; CDR3aa: CASSRDMTYGYTF; CDR3nt: TGTGCCAGCAGCCGAGACATGACCTATGGCTACACCTTC
abundance: once; d_gene: NA; v_gene: TRBV3-1/TRBV3-2; j_gene: TRBJ2-5; CDR3aa: CASSPTRRETQYF; CDR3nt: TGTGCCAGCAGCCCGACTAGGCGGGAGACCCAGTACTTC
abundance: NA; d_gene: NA; v_gene: TRBV6-5; j_gene: TRBJ1-1; CDR3aa: CASSYSTLGATEAFF; CDR3nt: TGTGCCAGCAGTTACTCCACCCTAGGGGCCACTGAAGCTTTCTTT
abundance: NA; d_gene: NA; v_gene: TRBV5-4; j_gene: TRBJ2-3; CDR3aa: CASSERTWASPKAQYF; CDR3nt: TGTGCCAGCAGCGAGCGGACGTGGGCTAGCCCAAAAGCGCAGTATTTT
abundance: NA; d_gene: NA; v_gene: TRBV7-6; j_gene: TRBJ1-5; CDR3aa: CASSLRNDQPQHF; CDR3nt: TGTGCCAGCAGCTTGCGTAATGATCAGCCCCAGCATTTT
abundance: NA; d_gene: NA; v_gene: TRBV9; j_gene: TRBJ1-4; CDR3aa: CASSVSAGRDEKLFF; CDR3nt: TGTGCCAGCAGCGTTAGCGCAGGACGCGATGAAAAACTGTTTTTT
abundance: NA; d_gene: NA; v_gene: TRBV19; j_gene: TRBJ2-3; CDR3aa: CASSMGLGQGTDTQYF; CDR3nt: TGTGCCAGTAGTATGGGACTTGGACAAGGCACAGATACGCAGTATTTT
abundance: many; d_gene: TRBD2; v_gene: TRBV7-9; j_gene: TRBJ2-3; CDR3aa: CASSSSGSADTQYF; CDR3nt: TGTGCCAGCAGCTCAAGCGGGAGTGCAGATACGCAGTATTTT
abundance: NA; d_gene: TRBD2; v_gene: TRBV3-1/TRBV3-2; j_gene: TRBJ2-7; CDR3aa: CASSQGLAGGFYEQYF; CDR3nt: TGTGCCAGCAGCCAAGGACTAGCGGGGGGCTTCTACGAGCAGTACTTC
abundance: few; d_gene: TRBD2; v_gene: TRBV4-1; j_gene: TRBJ2-1; CDR3aa: CASSRAGGPGGEQFF; CDR3nt: TGCGCCAGCAGCCGAGCGGGAGGACCGGGTGGTGAGCAGTTCTTC
abundance: NA; d_gene: NA; v_gene: TRBV6-5; j_gene: TRBJ1-2; CDR3aa: CASSYGRGDGYTF; CDR3nt: TGTGCCAGCAGTTACGGCAGGGGCGATGGCTACACCTTC
abundance: NA; d_gene: TRBD1; v_gene: TRBV18; j_gene: TRBJ2-2; CDR3aa: CASSPAQGARELFF; CDR3nt: TGTGCCAGCTCACCAGCGCAGGGGGCCCGGGAGCTGTTTTTT
abundance: NA; d_gene: NA; v_gene: TRBV7-9; j_gene: TRBJ1-4; CDR3aa: CASSLSIGGSHEKLFF; CDR3nt: TGTGCCAGCAGCTTATCAATAGGGGGATCCCATGAAAAACTGTTTTTT
abundance: NA; d_gene: NA; v_gene: TRBV24-1; j_gene: TRBJ1-2; CDR3aa: CATSDSNLQLLF; CDR3nt: TGTGCCACCAGTGATTCGAACTTACAGCTCCTCTTC
abundance: once; d_gene: NA; v_gene: TRBV11-3; j_gene: TRBJ1-1; CDR3aa: CASSLEGSNTEAFF; CDR3nt: TGTGCCAGCAGCTTGGAGGGGAGCAACACTGAAGCTTTCTTT
abundance: NA; d_gene: NA; v_gene: TRBV4-2; j_gene: TRBJ2-3; CDR3aa: CASSQGSGTDTQYF; CDR3nt: TGTGCCAGCAGCCAAGGTTCGGGCACAGATACGCAGTATTTT
abundance: once; d_gene: TRBD1; v_gene: TRBV7-9; j_gene: TRBJ1-6; CDR3aa: CASSLIVGQGNSPLHF; CDR3nt: TGTGCCAGCAGCTTAATAGTGGGACAGGGTAATTCACCCCTCCACTTT
abundance: NA; d_gene: NA; v_gene: TRBV19; j_gene: TRBJ1-5; CDR3aa: CASSIRGGDISGATGGRHF; CDR3nt: TGTGCCAGTAGTATAAGAGGCGGGGATATTTCAGGAGCGACTGGGGGACGGCATTTT
abundance: few; d_gene: NA; v_gene: TRBV5-1; j_gene: TRBJ1-1; CDR3aa: CASSTTGAPNTEAFF; CDR3nt: TGCGCCAGCAGCACGACAGGTGCCCCCAACACTGAAGCTTTCTTT
abundance: NA; d_gene: TRBD1; v_gene: TRBV7-2; j_gene: TRBJ1-1; CDR3aa: CASSFNRGATEAFF; CDR3nt: TGTGCCAGCAGCTTTAACAGGGGGGCCACTGAAGCTTTCTTT
abundance: NA; d_gene: TRBD2; v_gene: TRBV15; j_gene: TRBJ2-5; CDR3aa: CATSSGGQAGRGETQYF; CDR3nt: TGTGCCACCAGCAGTGGAGGTCAAGCGGGGAGGGGAGAGACCCAGTACTTC
abundance: NA; d_gene: NA; v_gene: TRBV12-3/TRBV12-4; j_gene: TRBJ1-3; CDR3aa: CASKIALGNTIYF; CDR3nt: TGTGCCAGCAAGATCGCACTTGGAAACACCATATATTTT
abundance: NA; d_gene: NA; v_gene: TRBV6-5; j_gene: TRBJ1-2; CDR3aa: CASSTSPGPYGYTF; CDR3nt: TGTGCCAGCAGTACCTCCCCAGGGCCCTATGGCTACACCTTC
abundance: NA; d_gene: NA; v_gene: TRBV19; j_gene: TRBJ1-1; CDR3aa: CASKQADTEAFF; CDR3nt: TGTGCCAGTAAACAGGCAGACACTGAAGCTTTCTTT
abundance: NA; d_gene: NA; v_gene: TRBV30; j_gene: TRBJ2-2; CDR3aa: CAWSVSNVGSSRPLFF; CDR3nt: TGTGCCTGGAGTGTATCAAACGTCGGGAGCTCAAGACCTCTGTTTTTT
abundance: NA; d_gene: TRBD2; v_gene: TRBV5-6; j_gene: TRBJ2-7; CDR3aa: CASSSAGGPIYEQYF; CDR3nt: TGTGCCAGCAGCTCCGCGGGAGGGCCGATCTACGAGCAGTACTTC
abundance: NA; d_gene: NA; v_gene: TRBV21-1; j_gene: TRBJ1-5; CDR3aa: CASSKGVRDRVNQPQHF; CDR3nt: TGTGCCAGCAGCAAAGGAGTCAGGGACAGGGTCAATCAGCCCCAGCATTTT
abundance: once; d_gene: NA; v_gene: TRBV21-1; j_gene: TRBJ2-3; CDR3aa: CAAAQREKKLTDTQYF; CDR3nt: TGTGCAGCAGCCCAGAGGGAAAAGAAACTCACAGATACGCAGTATTTT
abundance: NA; d_gene: NA; v_gene: TRBV5-1; j_gene: TRBJ1-1; CDR3aa: CASSLGQATSQAFF; CDR3nt: TGCGCCAGCAGCTTGGGACAGGCGACATCCCAAGCTTTCTTT
abundance: NA; d_gene: TRBD2; v_gene: TRBV25-1; j_gene: TRBJ2-1; CDR3aa: CASSRSGGYNEQFF; CDR3nt: TGTGCCAGCAGTCGAAGCGGGGGGTACAATGAGCAGTTCTTC
abundance: NA; d_gene: NA; v_gene: TRBV6-5; j_gene: TRBJ1-2; CDR3aa: CASRPGWREDYGYTF; CDR3nt: TGTGCCAGCAGACCCGGTTGGAGGGAGGACTATGGCTACACCTTC
abundance: NA; d_gene: TRBD1; v_gene: TRBV9; j_gene: TRBJ1-1; CDR3aa: CASSISDRAELEAFF; CDR3nt: TGTGCCAGCAGCATCTCCGACAGGGCGGAACTTGAAGCTTTCTTT
abundance: NA; d_gene: TRBD1; v_gene: TRBV28; j_gene: TRBJ1-6; CDR3aa: CASRTGGDNSPLHF; CDR3nt: TGTGCCAGCAGGACAGGGGGTGATAATTCACCCCTCCACTTT
abundance: NA; d_gene: TRBD2; v_gene: TRBV7-3; j_gene: TRBJ2-5; CDR3aa: CASSLGLAETQYF; CDR3nt: TGTGCCAGCAGCTTAGGACTAGCGGAGACCCAGTACTTC
abundance: NA; d_gene: NA; v_gene: TRBV28; j_gene: TRBJ2-3; CDR3aa: CASSFQGASSTDTQYF; CDR3nt: TGTGCCAGCAGTTTCCAAGGAGCCTCTAGCACAGATACGCAGTATTTT
abundance: NA; d_gene: TRBD2; v_gene: TRBV5-1; j_gene: TRBJ2-1; CDR3aa: CASSASSGGNEQFF; CDR3nt: TGCGCCAGCAGTGCGAGCAGCGGGGGTAATGAGCAGTTCTTC
abundance: NA; d_gene: NA; v_gene: TRBV5-1; j_gene: TRBJ1-2; CDR3aa: CASSLPDNNYGYTF; CDR3nt: TGCGCCAGCAGCTTGCCCGACAATAACTATGGCTACACCTTC
abundance: NA; d_gene: NA; v_gene: TRBV19; j_gene: TRBJ2-1; CDR3aa: CATARGSYNEQFF; CDR3nt: TGTGCTACCGCCCGGGGATCCTACAATGAGCAGTTCTTC
abundance: few; d_gene: NA; v_gene: TRBV28; j_gene: TRBJ1-2; CDR3aa: CASGRRLLNYGYTF; CDR3nt: TGTGCCAGCGGCCGCAGACTTTTGAACTATGGCTACACCTTC
abundance: once; d_gene: NA; v_gene: TRBV9; j_gene: TRBJ2-7; CDR3aa: CASSTYGGAGTEQYF; CDR3nt: TGTGCCAGCAGCACCTACGGAGGGGCAGGTACCGAGCAGTACTTC
abundance: NA; d_gene: TRBD1; v_gene: TRBV15; j_gene: TRBJ1-3; CDR3aa: CATSRDPGQLNSGNTIYF; CDR3nt: TGTGCCACCAGCAGAGATCCGGGACAGCTAAACTCTGGAAACACCATATATTTT
abundance: once; d_gene: NA; v_gene: TRBV30; j_gene: TRBJ2-7; CDR3aa: CAWSEDWPQYF; CDR3nt: TGTGCCTGGAGTGAGGACTGGCCGCAGTACTTC
abundance: NA; d_gene: TRBD1; v_gene: TRBV30; j_gene: TRBJ1-2; CDR3aa: CAWSRQGPTNYGYTF; CDR3nt: TGTGCCTGGAGTAGACAGGGCCCAACTAACTATGGCTACACCTTC
abundance: NA; d_gene: TRBD1; v_gene: TRBV3-1/TRBV3-2; j_gene: TRBJ2-7; CDR3aa: CASSLQGSAYEQYF; CDR3nt: TGTGCCAGCAGCCTACAGGGGTCCGCCTACGAGCAGTACTTC
abundance: NA; d_gene: NA; v_gene: TRBV28; j_gene: TRBJ1-1; CDR3aa: CASSLLGAQQEAFF; CDR3nt: TGTGCCAGCAGTTTATTAGGGGCCCAGCAAGAAGCTTTCTTT
abundance: NA; d_gene: NA; v_gene: TRBV9; j_gene: TRBJ2-2; CDR3aa: CASSSWDKNTGELFF; CDR3nt: TGTGCCAGCAGCAGCTGGGACAAGAACACCGGGGAGCTGTTTTTT
abundance: NA; d_gene: TRBD2; v_gene: TRBV7-3; j_gene: TRBJ2-3; CDR3aa: CASSVTGTTVLDTQYF; CDR3nt: TGTGCCAGCAGCGTCACCGGGACTACCGTGTTGGATACGCAGTATTTT
abundance: NA; d_gene: NA; v_gene: TRBV19; j_gene: TRBJ2-6; CDR3aa: CASKRSRGTSGANVLTF; CDR3nt: TGTGCCAGTAAAAGATCCCGGGGAACCTCTGGGGCCAACGTCCTGACTTTC
abundance: NA; d_gene: NA; v_gene: TRBV6-5; j_gene: TRBJ1-3; CDR3aa: CASIIGNTIYF; CDR3nt: TGTGCCAGCATAATTGGAAACACCATATATTTT
abundance: NA; d_gene: NA; v_gene: TRBV28; j_gene: TRBJ1-2; CDR3aa: CASSPRRDGYTF; CDR3nt: TGTGCCAGCAGTCCCAGGAGGGACGGCTACACCTTC
abundance: NA; d_gene: NA; v_gene: TRBV7-6; j_gene: TRBJ1-1; CDR3aa: CASSLATVNTEAFF; CDR3nt: TGTGCCAGCAGCTTAGCCACAGTGAACACTGAAGCTTTCTTT
abundance: NA; d_gene: TRBD1; v_gene: TRBV9; j_gene: TRBJ1-2; CDR3aa: CASSAGDSYGYTF; CDR3nt: TGTGCCAGCAGCGCGGGGGACAGCTATGGCTACACCTTC
abundance: few; d_gene: NA; v_gene: TRBV28; j_gene: TRBJ2-7; CDR3aa: CASSPDNSDTYEQYF; CDR3nt: TGTGCCAGCAGCCCCGACAATTCGGACACCTACGAGCAGTACTTC
abundance: NA; d_gene: NA; v_gene: TRBV4-1; j_gene: TRBJ2-7; CDR3aa: CASSRAEGDGEQYF; CDR3nt: TGCGCCAGCAGCCGGGCCGAGGGCGACGGAGAGCAGTACTTC
abundance: once; d_gene: TRBD1; v_gene: TRBV29-1; j_gene: TRBJ1-5; CDR3aa: CSVRTGSNQPQHF; CDR3nt: TGCAGCGTTCGGACAGGGAGCAATCAGCCCCAGCATTTT